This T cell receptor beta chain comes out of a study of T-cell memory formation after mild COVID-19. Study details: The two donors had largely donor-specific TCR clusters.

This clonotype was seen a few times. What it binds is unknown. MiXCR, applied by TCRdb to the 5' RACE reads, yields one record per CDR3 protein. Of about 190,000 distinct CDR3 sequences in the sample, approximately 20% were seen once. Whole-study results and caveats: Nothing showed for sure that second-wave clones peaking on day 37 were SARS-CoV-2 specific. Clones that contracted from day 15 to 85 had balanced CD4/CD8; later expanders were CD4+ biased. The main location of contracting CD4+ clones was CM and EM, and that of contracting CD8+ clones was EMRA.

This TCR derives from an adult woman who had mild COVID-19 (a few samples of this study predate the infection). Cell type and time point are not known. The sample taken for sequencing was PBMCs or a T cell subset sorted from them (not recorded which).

CDR3 DNA: TGTGCCAGCAGCTCGTGGAGAGGTTTGGATAATTCACCCCTCCACTTT. Its translation: CASSSWRGLDNSPLHF. The gene calls are TRBV12-3 or TRBV12-4 and TRBJ1-6; D is unclear. Trimming shortened V by 6 bases and J by 5 bases, and 17 bases separated the two germline ends. This CDR3 has 16 amino acids.